This TCR beta chain came from a study of cytomegalovirus exposure and HLA in healthy donors. Regarding the study as a whole: Most subjects' HLA-A and HLA-B alleles were reportedly predicted from TCR beta sequences. In a later analysis, an Asian-associated ancestry cluster reportedly showed fewer N-insertions than the roughly 650-donor mean. Later on, analysis showed that most CMV-associated TCR beta chains appeared to be HLA-restricted.

Germline V gene data show CDR1 as KGHSH and CDR2 as LQKENI. Trimming took off 3 bases at V and 0 bases at J, with 9 bases between the two ends. CDR3 size: 15 residues. PCR was performed using 60 Vbeta and 13 Jbeta primers. Clones were read by immunoSEQ multiplex PCR, and TCRdb kept only the in-frame ones, dropping some. This sample's table has under 150,000 clones. Concerning this clone itself: Antigen: not known.

Input material: PBMCs. The V gene is TRBV18, the J gene TRBJ2-1; D is unclear. The sequence came from a man aged 35-49 years in good health and CMV-seronegative. CDR3 sequence (DNA): TGTGCCAGCTCACCGTTTTATAGCTCCTACAATGAGCAGTTCTTC. Translated, it gives CASSPFYSSYNEQFF.